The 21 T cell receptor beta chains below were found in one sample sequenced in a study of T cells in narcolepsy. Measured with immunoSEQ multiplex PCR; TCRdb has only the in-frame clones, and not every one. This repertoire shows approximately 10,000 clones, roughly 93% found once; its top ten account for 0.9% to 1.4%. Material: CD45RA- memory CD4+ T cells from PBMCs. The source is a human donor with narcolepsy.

The CDR3 nucleotides read TGTGCCAGCAGTTTCGGACAGTCGACCCAGTACTTC. The encoded protein is CASSFGQSTQYF. V usage is TRBV28 and J usage is TRBJ2-5; D is perhaps TRBD1 (6 bases). Trimming shortened V by 3 bases and J by 7 bases, and 9 bases separated the two germline ends. Germline V gene sequence: CDR1 MDHEN, CDR2 SYDVKM. The length of the CDR3 is 12 residues.

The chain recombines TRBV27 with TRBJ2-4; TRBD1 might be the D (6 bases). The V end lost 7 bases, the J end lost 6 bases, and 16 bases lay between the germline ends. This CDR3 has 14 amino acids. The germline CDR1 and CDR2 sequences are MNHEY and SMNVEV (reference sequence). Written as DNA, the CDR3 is TGTGCCAGCACCCTAGGGTGGGACACAAACATTCAGTACTTC. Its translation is CASTLGWDTNIQYF.

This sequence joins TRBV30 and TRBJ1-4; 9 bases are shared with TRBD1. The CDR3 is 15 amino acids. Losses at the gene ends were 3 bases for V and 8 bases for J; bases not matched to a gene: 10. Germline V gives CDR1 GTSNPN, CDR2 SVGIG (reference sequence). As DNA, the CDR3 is TGTGCCTGGAGGGGTGGCGGGACAGGGAACGAAAAACTGTTTTTT. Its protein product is CAWRGGGTGNEKLFF.

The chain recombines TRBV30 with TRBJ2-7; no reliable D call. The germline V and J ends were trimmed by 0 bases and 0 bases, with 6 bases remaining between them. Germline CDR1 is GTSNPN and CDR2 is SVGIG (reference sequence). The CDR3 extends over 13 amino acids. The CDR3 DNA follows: TGTGCCTGGAGTGTGGGGAACTCCTACGAGCAGTACTTC. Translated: CAWSVGNSYEQYF.

The DNA for the CDR3 is TGTGCCAGCAGTGCTAGCGGGGGGGCAGATGAGCAGTTCTTC. Protein sequence: CASSASGGADEQFF. This rearrangement joins TRBV2 to TRBJ2-1, with TRBD2 matching 12 bases. Germline CDR1 reads SNHLY; CDR2 reads FYNNEI. The CDR3 covers 14 residues. V shed 4 bases and J 8 bases; nucleotides not matched to a gene: 3. Filled out from reference TRBV2 and TRBJ2-1, the complete variable domain reads EPEVTQTPSHQVTQMGQEVILRCVPISNHLYFYWYRQILGQKVEFLVSFYNNEISEKSEIFDDQFSVERPDGSNFTLKIRSTKLEDSAMYFCASSASGGADEQFFGPGTRLTVL.

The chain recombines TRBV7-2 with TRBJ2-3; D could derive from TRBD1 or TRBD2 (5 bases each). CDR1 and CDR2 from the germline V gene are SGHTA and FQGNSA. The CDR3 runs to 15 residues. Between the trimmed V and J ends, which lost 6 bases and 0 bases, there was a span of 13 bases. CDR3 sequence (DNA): TGTGCCAGCAGGACCGGGACGCATAGCACAGATACGCAGTATTTT. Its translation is CASRTGTHSTDTQYF. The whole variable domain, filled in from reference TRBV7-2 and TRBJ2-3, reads GAGVSQSPSNKVTEKGKDVELRCDPISGHTALYWYRQSLGQGLEFLIYFQGNSAPDKSGLPSDRFSAERTGGSVSTLTIQRTQQEDSAVYLCASRTGTHSTDTQYFGPGTRLTVL.

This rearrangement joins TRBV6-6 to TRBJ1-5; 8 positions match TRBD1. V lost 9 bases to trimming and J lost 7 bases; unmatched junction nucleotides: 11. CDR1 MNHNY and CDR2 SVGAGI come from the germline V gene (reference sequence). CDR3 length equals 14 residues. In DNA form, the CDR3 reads TGTGCCAGTCTTTTAGGGACAGGCAGCCAGCCCCAGCATTTT. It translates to CASLLGTGSQPQHF.

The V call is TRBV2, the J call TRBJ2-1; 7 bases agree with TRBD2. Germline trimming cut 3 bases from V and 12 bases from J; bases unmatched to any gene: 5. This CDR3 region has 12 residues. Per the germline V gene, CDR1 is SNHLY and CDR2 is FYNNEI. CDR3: CASSETTSWQFF. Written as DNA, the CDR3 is TGTGCCAGCAGTGAGACGACTAGCTGGCAGTTCTTC.

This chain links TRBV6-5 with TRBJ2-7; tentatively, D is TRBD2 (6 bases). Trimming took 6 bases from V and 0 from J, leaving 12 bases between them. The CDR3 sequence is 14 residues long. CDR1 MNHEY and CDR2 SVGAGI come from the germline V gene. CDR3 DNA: TGTGCCAGCAGACGGGAGTGGGGCTCCTACGAGCAGTACTTC. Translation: CASRREWGSYEQYF.

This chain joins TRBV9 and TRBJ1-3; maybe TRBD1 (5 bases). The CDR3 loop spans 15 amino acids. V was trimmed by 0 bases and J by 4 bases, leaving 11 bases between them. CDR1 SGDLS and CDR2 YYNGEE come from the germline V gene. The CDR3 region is CASSVDAGIGNTIYF. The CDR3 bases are TGTGCCAGCAGCGTAGATGCAGGGATAGGAAACACCATATATTTT.

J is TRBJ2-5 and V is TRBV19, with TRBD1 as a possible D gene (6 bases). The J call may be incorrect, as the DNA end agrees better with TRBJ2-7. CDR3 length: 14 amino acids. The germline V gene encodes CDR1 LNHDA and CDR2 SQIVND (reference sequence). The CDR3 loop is CASSTETGPYEQYF. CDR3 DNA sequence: TGTGCCAGTAGTACAGAAACAGGGCCCTACGAGCAGTACTTC.

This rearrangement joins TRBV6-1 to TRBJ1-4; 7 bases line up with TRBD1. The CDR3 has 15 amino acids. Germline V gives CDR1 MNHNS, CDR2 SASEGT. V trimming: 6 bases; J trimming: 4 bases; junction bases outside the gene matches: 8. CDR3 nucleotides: TGTGCCAGCAGCGAAATCGACAGGGTTAATGAAAAACTGTTTTTT. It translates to CASSEIDRVNEKLFF.

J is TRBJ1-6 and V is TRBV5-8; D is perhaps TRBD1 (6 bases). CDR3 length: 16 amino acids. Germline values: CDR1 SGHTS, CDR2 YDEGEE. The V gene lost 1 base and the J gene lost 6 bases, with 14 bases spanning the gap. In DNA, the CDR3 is TGTGCCAGCAGCTTGTACAGGGAGACCTTTAATTCACCCCTCCACTTT. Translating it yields CASSLYRETFNSPLHF. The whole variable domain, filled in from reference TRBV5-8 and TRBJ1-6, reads EAGVTQSPTHLIKTRGQQATLRCSPISGHTSVYWYQQALGLGLQFLLWYDEGEERNRGNFPPRFSGRQFPNYSSELNVNALELEDSALYLCASSLYRETFNSPLHFGNGTRLTVT.

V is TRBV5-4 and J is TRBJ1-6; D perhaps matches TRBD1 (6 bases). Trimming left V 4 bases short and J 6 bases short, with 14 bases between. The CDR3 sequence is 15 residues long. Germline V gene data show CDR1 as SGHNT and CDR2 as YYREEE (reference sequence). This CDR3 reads CASSPGGASNSPLHF. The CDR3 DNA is TGTGCCAGCAGCCCGGGGGGGGCCTCTAATTCACCCCTCCACTTT.

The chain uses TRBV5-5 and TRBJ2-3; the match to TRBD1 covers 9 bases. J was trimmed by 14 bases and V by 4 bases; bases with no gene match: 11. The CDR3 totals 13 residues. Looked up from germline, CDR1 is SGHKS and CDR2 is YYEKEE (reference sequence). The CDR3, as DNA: TGTGCCAGCAGCGTCACTTGGGACAGGGTGAGGTATTTT. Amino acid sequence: CASSVTWDRVRYF.

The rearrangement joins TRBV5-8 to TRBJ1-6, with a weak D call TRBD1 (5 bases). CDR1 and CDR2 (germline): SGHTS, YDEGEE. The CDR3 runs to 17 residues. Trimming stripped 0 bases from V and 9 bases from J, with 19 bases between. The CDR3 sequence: CASSLGGHQPGGSPLHF. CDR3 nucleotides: TGTGCCAGCAGCTTGGGTGGACACCAACCGGGAGGTTCACCCCTCCACTTT.

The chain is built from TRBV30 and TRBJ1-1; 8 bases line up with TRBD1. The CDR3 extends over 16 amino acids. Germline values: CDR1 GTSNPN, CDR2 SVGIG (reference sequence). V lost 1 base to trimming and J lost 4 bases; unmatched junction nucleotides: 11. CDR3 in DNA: TGTGCCTGGAGTGCAGGGGGCTACGGAATGGTCACTGAAGCTTTCTTT. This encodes CAWSAGGYGMVTEAFF.

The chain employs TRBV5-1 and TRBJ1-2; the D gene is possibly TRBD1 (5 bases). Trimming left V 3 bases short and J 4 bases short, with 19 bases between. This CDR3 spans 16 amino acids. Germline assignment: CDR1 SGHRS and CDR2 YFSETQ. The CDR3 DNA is TGCGCCAGCAGCTCCGCCCCAGGACAAGGGGTCTATGGCTACACCTTC. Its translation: CASSSAPGQGVYGYTF.

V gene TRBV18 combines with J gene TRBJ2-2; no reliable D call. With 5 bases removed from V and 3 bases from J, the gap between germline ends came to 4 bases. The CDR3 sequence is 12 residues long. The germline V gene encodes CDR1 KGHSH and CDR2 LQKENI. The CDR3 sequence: CASSVYTGELFF. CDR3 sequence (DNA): TGTGCCAGCTCAGTCTACACCGGGGAGCTGTTTTTT. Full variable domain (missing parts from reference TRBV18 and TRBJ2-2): NAGVMQNPRHLVRRRGQEARLRCSPMKGHSHVYWYRQLPEEGLKFMVYLQKENIIDESGMPKERFSAEFPKEGPSILRIQQVVRGDSAAYFCASSVYTGELFFGEGSRLTVL.

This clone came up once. CDR3 in DNA: TGTGCCACCAGCATCGACACGCAGACCCAGTACTTC. Translating it yields CATSIDTQTQYF. V and J are TRBV15 and TRBJ2-5; no definite D call. The V gene's germline CDR1 is LNHNV and CDR2 YYDKDF (reference sequence). This CDR3 is built from 12 residues. V lost 4 bases and J lost 6, with 9 bases in between.

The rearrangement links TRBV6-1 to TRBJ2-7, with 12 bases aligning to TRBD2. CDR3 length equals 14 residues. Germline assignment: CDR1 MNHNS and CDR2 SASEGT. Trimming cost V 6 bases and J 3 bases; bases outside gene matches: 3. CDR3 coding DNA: TGTGCCAGCAGCGGACTAGCGGGGAGCTACGAGCAGTACTTC. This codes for CASSGLAGSYEQYF.